A single sample gave rise to the 14 T cell receptor beta chains below, sequenced in a study of graft-versus-host responses after intestinal transplantation. Method: immunoSEQ multiplex PCR; TCRdb's copy keeps in-frame clones and lacks some. The data contain roughly 69,000 clones, just under 95% of them singletons. Material: bone marrow, obtained nearly 750 days after intestinal transplantation. The receptors here all came from a human patient who received an intestinal transplant, so some T cells may come from the graft donor.

The chain has TRBV5-1 and TRBJ2-5; D might be TRBD1 or TRBD2, each matching 7 bases. This CDR3 has 14 residues. Germline V gene lookup returns CDR1 SGHRS and CDR2 YFSETQ. Trimming stripped 7 bases from V and 1 base from J, with 14 bases between. Written as DNA, the CDR3 is TGCGCCAGCTACCAGGGGGGGCGCCAAGAGACCCAGTACTTC. Translated: CASYQGGRQETQYF. Together with reference TRBV5-1 and TRBJ2-5, the CDR3 gives the full variable domain: KAGVTQTPRYLIKTRGQQVTLSCSPISGHRSVSWYQQTPGQGLQFLFEYFSETQRNKGNFPGRFSGRQFSNSRSEMNVSTLELGDSALYLCASYQGGRQETQYFGPGTRLLVL.

J is TRBJ2-5 and V is TRBV13, with 8 positions matching TRBD2. CDR1 is PRHDT and CDR2 is FYEKMQ in the germline V gene (reference sequence). The CDR3 runs to 14 residues. V was pared by 3 bases and J by 5 bases, with 5 bases of the junction left unmatched. The CDR3 region is CASSFRASGETQYF. Written as DNA, the CDR3 is TGTGCCAGCAGCTTTCGGGCTAGCGGGGAGACCCAGTACTTC.

A remark on this clone: The sample contains more than one DNA sequence encoding this CDR3. The chain couples TRBV7-3 to TRBJ1-2; D not resolved. The V end was cut by 11 bases, the J end by 4 bases, with 17 bases between. CDR1 SGHTA and CDR2 FQGTGA come from the germline V gene. This CDR3 spans 13 amino acids. The CDR3 DNA reads as TGTGCCCCGCGAGGACCGTCCTTCTATGGCTACACCTTC. Protein: CAPRGPSFYGYTF. Complete variable domain (other parts from reference TRBV7-3 and TRBJ1-2): GAGVSQTPSNKVTEKGKYVELRCDPISGHTALYWYRQSLGQGPEFLIYFQGTGAADDSGLPNDRFFAVRPEGSVSTLKIQRTERGDSAVYLCAPRGPSFYGYTFGSGTRLTVV.

The V and J genes are TRBV5-1 and TRBJ1-1; weak D call: TRBD1 (5 bases). This CDR3 has 14 amino acids. V was pared by 4 bases and J by 0 bases, with 10 bases between. Germline CDR1 is SGHRS and CDR2 is YFSETQ. CDR3 sequence (DNA): TGCGCCAGCAGCCGGGCAGGGTTGAACACTGAAGCTTTCTTT. Translating it yields CASSRAGLNTEAFF.

The V and J genes are TRBV11-3 and TRBJ2-1; 8 nucleotides match TRBD2. Germline V gene data show CDR1 as SGHNT and CDR2 as YENEEA. This CDR3 region has 15 residues. V shed 2 bases and J 8 bases; nucleotides not matched to a gene: 8. CDR3 region: CASSLLPGGGYEQFF. The CDR3 DNA sequence: TGTGCCAGCAGCTTACTCCCGGGGGGGGGATATGAGCAGTTCTTC.

This clone has a single count. The sample holds other DNA sequences that translate to the same CDR3. The rearrangement links TRBV5-1 to TRBJ2-5; D gene ambiguous. The J call may be mistaken, given a closer DNA end match to TRBJ2-7. Germline V CDR1 and CDR2: SGHRS, YFSETQ. The CDR3 spans 15 residues. The CDR3 sequence is CASSAGFSSSYEQYF. The CDR3 region has the DNA TGCGCCAGCAGCGCAGGATTTAGTAGCTCCTACGAGCAGTACTTC.

This clone was observed a handful of times. This sample includes further DNA sequences coding for the same CDR3. V gene TRBV6-1 combines with J gene TRBJ1-5, with D unresolved. CDR1 is MNHNS, CDR2 SASEGT, per germline. The CDR3 is made up of 11 amino acids. Trimming took off 2 bases at V and 7 bases at J, with 3 bases between the two ends. As DNA, the CDR3 is TGTGCCAGCAGTGAAACGCAGCCCCAGCATTTT. As protein: CASSETQPQHF.

The chain combines TRBV7-6 with TRBJ1-1; D not certain. CDR1 is SGHVS, CDR2 FNYEAQ, per germline. The CDR3 has 13 amino acids. Trimming cost V 0 bases and J 5 bases, with 7 bases left between them. In nucleotides, the CDR3 is TGTGCCAGCAGCTTAGCAGGGCGGACTGAAGCTTTCTTT. It encodes CASSLAGRTEAFF.

The CDR3 spells CASSSHGEYGSDEQYF. CDR3 bases: TGTGCCAGCAGCTCCCATGGGGAGTACGGTAGTGACGAGCAGTACTTC. The chain uses TRBV7-9 and TRBJ2-7, with a tentative D call TRBD2 (5 bases). The V end was cut by 4 bases, the J end by 5 bases, with 21 bases between. CDR1 and CDR2 from the germline V gene are SEHNR and FQNEAQ (reference sequence). The CDR3 loop spans 16 amino acids.

The V and J genes are TRBV7-9 and TRBJ2-2; tentatively, D is TRBD1 (6 bases). The germline CDR1 and CDR2 sequences are SEHNR and FQNEAQ (reference sequence). V lost 5 bases, J lost 6 bases, and 16 bases lay in between. The CDR3 is made up of 15 amino acids. CDR3 DNA sequence: TGTGCCAGCAGCCTGTCAGGGGCAGCCCCCGGGGAGCTGTTTTTT. Its protein product is CASSLSGAAPGELFF.

V and J are TRBV15 and TRBJ2-2; the D gene is possibly TRBD1 (6 bases). The CDR3 consists of 17 residues. V lost 1 base and J 5 bases, leaving 17 bases between the germline ends. Germline CDR1 and CDR2: LNHNV and YYDKDF (reference sequence). The CDR3 loop reads CATSRVLGRGLTGELFF. Written as DNA, the CDR3 is TGTGCCACCAGCAGAGTTTTGGGCAGGGGTTTAACCGGGGAGCTGTTTTTT.

This chain links TRBV20-1 with TRBJ2-7; D is undetermined. Germline CDR1 and CDR2: DFQATT and SNEGSKA (reference sequence). The length of the CDR3 is 11 residues. V lost 1 base, J lost 4 bases, and 5 bases lay in between. In DNA, the CDR3 is TGCAGTGCTAGAGCTGCGTACGAGCAGTACTTC. Protein: CSARAAYEQYF.

This chain joins TRBV7-9 and TRBJ1-5; the match to TRBD1 covers 8 bases. With 4 bases clipped from V and 0 bases from J, the junction kept 8 bases outside the gene matches. The germline V gene has CDR1 SEHNR and CDR2 FQNEAQ (reference sequence). This CDR3 region has 17 residues. The CDR3 loop reads CASSSDRQGYSNQPQHF. The DNA for the CDR3 is TGTGCCAGCAGCTCGGACCGACAGGGGTATAGCAATCAGCCCCAGCATTTT.

This CDR3 is CASSFLREGLDEQFF. The CDR3 nucleotides are TGCGCCAGCAGCTTTCTGCGGGAGGGCCTGGATGAGCAGTTCTTC. The V gene is TRBV5-1, the J gene TRBJ2-1; 9 nucleotides agree with TRBD2. With 2 bases clipped from V and 8 bases from J, the junction kept 8 bases outside the gene matches. The CDR3 sequence is 15 residues long. The germline V gene has CDR1 SGHRS and CDR2 YFSETQ.